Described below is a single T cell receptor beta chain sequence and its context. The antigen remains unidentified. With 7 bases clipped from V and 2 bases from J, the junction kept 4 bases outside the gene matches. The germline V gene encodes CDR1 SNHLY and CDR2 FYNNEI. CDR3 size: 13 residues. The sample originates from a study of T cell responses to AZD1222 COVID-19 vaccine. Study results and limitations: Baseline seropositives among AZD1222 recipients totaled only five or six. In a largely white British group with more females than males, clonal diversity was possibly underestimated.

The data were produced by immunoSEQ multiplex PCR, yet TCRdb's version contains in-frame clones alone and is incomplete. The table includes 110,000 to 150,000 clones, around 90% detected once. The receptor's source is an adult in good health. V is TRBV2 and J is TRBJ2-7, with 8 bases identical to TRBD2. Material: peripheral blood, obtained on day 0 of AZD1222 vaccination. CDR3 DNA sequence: TGTGCCAGCAAGGCGCGGGGGGCCTACGAGCAGTACTTC. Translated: CASKARGAYEQYF.